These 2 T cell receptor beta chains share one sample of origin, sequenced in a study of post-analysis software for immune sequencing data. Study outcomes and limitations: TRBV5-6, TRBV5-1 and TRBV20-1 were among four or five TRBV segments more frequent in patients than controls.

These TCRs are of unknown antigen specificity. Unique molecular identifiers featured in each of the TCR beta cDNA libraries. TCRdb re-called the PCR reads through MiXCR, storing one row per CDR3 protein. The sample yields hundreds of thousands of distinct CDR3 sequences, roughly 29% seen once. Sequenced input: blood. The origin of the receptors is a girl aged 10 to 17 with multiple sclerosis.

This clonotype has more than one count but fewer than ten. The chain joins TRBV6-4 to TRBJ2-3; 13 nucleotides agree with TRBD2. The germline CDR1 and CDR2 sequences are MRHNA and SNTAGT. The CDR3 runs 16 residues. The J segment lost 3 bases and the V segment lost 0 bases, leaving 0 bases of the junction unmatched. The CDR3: CASSDSGLAGTDTQYF. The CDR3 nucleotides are TGTGCCAGCAGTGACTCGGGACTAGCGGGAACAGATACGCAGTATTTT.

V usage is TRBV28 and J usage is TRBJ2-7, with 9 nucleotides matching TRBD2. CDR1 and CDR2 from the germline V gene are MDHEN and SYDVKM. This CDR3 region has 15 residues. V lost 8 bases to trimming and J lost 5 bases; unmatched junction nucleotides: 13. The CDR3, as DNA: TGTGCCAGCGTAGCGGGGGCGGGAACTCCCCACGAGCAGTACTTC. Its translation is CASVAGAGTPHEQYF. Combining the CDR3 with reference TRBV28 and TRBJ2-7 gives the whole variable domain DVKVTQSSRYLVKRTGEKVFLECVQDMDHENMFWYRQDPGLGLRLIYFSYDVKMKEKGDIPEGYSVSREKKERFSLILESASTNQTSMYLCASVAGAGTPHEQYFGPGTRLTVT.